Following are 14 T cell receptor beta chains from one sample sequenced in a study of OX40 agonist ivuxolimab in advanced cancers. Repertoires were generated with immunoSEQ multiplex PCR, while TCRdb's copy carries only in-frame clones and drops some. The sample shows about 54,000 clones, roughly 81% of them seen only once. Specimen: CD4+ or CD8+ T cells sorted from blood, collected in a trial of the OX40 agonist ivuxolimab. Receptors originate from an adult with an advanced solid tumor such as melanoma, head and neck, liver or kidney cancer.

The J gene is TRBJ1-1, the V gene TRBV5-5; D unclear. Germline CDR1 is SGHKS and CDR2 is YYEKEE (reference sequence). The CDR3 is 16 amino acids. The V gene lost 6 bases and the J gene lost 0 bases, with 18 bases spanning the gap. This CDR3 is CASTHLGSALNTEAFF. The DNA for the CDR3 is TGTGCCAGCACCCATTTAGGCTCGGCCTTGAACACTGAAGCTTTCTTT.

V is TRBV15 and J is TRBJ2-3; D gene uncertain. The V gene's germline CDR1 is LNHNV and CDR2 YYDKDF (reference sequence). Trimming left V 8 bases short and J 1 base short, with 10 bases between. The CDR3 runs to 13 residues. The CDR3 region has the DNA TGTGCCACCCAAATAGGCGGCACAGATACGCAGTATTTT. This gives the protein CATQIGGTDTQYF. The variable domain in full, completed from reference TRBV15 and TRBJ2-3, reads DAMVIQNPRYQVTQFGKPVTLSCSQTLNHNVMYWYQQKSSQAPKLLFHYYDKDFNNEADTPDNFQSRRPNTSFCFLDIRSPGLGDTAMYLCATQIGGTDTQYFGPGTRLTVL.

This chain joins TRBV7-2 and TRBJ1-2; D unresolved. CDR1 is SGHTA and CDR2 is FQGNSA in the germline V gene. The V end lost 5 bases, the J end lost 0 bases, and 10 bases lay between the germline ends. The CDR3 consists of 14 residues. CDR3 in amino acids: CASSRTETNYGYTF. For the CDR3, the DNA is TGTGCCAGCAGCCGCACTGAGACTAACTATGGCTACACCTTC.

The genes are TRBV6-6 and TRBJ2-7; 7 bases line up with TRBD2. Trimming took 10 bases from V and 3 from J; bases not matched to a gene: 9. In germline, CDR1 is MNHNY, CDR2 SVGAGI (reference sequence). CDR3 length equals 13 residues. The CDR3 sequence: CATKGEGDYEQYF. The CDR3 DNA follows: TGTGCCACCAAAGGGGAGGGAGACTACGAGCAGTACTTC.

This chain links TRBV5-1 with TRBJ2-1; 7 bases line up with TRBD1. CDR1 SGHRS and CDR2 YFSETQ come from the germline V gene. Trimming cost V 1 base and J 9 bases; bases outside gene matches: 10. The length of the CDR3 is 15 residues. CDR3 loop: CASSLIGAPGGEQFF. The DNA for the CDR3 is TGCGCCAGCAGCTTGATAGGGGCCCCAGGGGGTGAGCAGTTCTTC. Full variable domain (remainder filled in from reference TRBV5-1 and TRBJ2-1): KAGVTQTPRYLIKTRGQQVTLSCSPISGHRSVSWYQQTPGQGLQFLFEYFSETQRNKGNFPGRFSGRQFSNSRSEMNVSTLELGDSALYLCASSLIGAPGGEQFFGPGTRLTVL.

The chain uses TRBV29-1 and TRBJ1-1; D perhaps matches TRBD1 (5 bases). This CDR3 spans 11 amino acids. The germline V gene encodes CDR1 SQVTM and CDR2 ANQGSEA. The V end lost 7 bases, the J end lost 4 bases, and 10 bases lay between the germline ends. CDR3: CSGRAGTEAFF. The CDR3 bases are TGCAGCGGCAGGGCAGGCACTGAAGCTTTCTTT.

This clone came up once. The chain recombines TRBV5-1 with TRBJ1-2, with D tentatively TRBD1 (6 bases). Looked up from germline, CDR1 is SGHRS and CDR2 is YFSETQ. The CDR3 spans 14 residues. Trimming pared 2 bases from V and 4 bases from J, leaving 12 bases between. This chain's CDR3 is CASSFRDTIYGYTF. The CDR3 DNA reads TGCGCCAGCAGCTTTAGGGACACCATCTATGGCTACACCTTC.

The V call is TRBV7-8, the J call TRBJ2-3; 9 nucleotides line up with TRBD2. Looked up from germline, CDR1 is SGHVS and CDR2 is FQNEAQ. Trimming removed 5 bases from V and 3 bases from J; junction bases left unmatched: 6. The length of the CDR3 is 15 residues. The CDR3 coding sequence is TGTGCCAGCAGCACATTTAGCGGGAGTACAGATACGCAGTATTTT. Residues: CASSTFSGSTDTQYF. The full variable domain, rest sourced from reference TRBV7-8 and TRBJ2-3, is GAGVSQSPRYKVAKRGQDVALRCDPISGHVSLFWYQQALGQGPEFLTYFQNEAQLDKSGLPSDRFFAERPEGSVSTLKIQRTQQEDSAVYLCASSTFSGSTDTQYFGPGTRLTVL.

The gene calls are TRBV4-3 and TRBJ1-1; TRBD1 is a possible D gene (6 bases). Trimming pared 2 bases from V and 5 bases from J, leaving 12 bases between. Germline V gives CDR1 LGHNA, CDR2 YSLEER. The CDR3 loop spans 14 amino acids. The CDR3 loop is CASSQLGGLTEAFF. The CDR3 DNA sequence: TGCGCCAGCAGCCAATTAGGGGGGTTGACTGAAGCTTTCTTT.

This sequence joins TRBV6-1 and TRBJ1-1; 10 bases match TRBD1. J gave up 2 bases and V 4 bases, and 13 bases lay outside the gene matches. CDR1 and CDR2 (germline): MNHNS, SASEGT. CDR3 length equals 18 residues. The CDR3: CASSVRGDRGYGNTEAFF. The CDR3 coding sequence is TGTGCCAGCAGTGTCAGGGGGGACAGGGGATATGGTAACACTGAAGCTTTCTTT.

V gene TRBV10-3 combines with J gene TRBJ2-3; 8 nucleotides agree with TRBD2. The CDR3 runs to 13 residues. CDR1 and CDR2 (germline): ENHRY, SYGVKD. V dropped 10 bases and J dropped 5; count of bases not matched to a gene: 8. CDR3 residues: CATDGLAGDTQYF. The CDR3 nucleotides are TGTGCCACTGATGGGCTAGCGGGAGATACGCAGTATTTT.

This CDR3 reads CASSLVPAGMNTEAFF. The CDR3 DNA sequence: TGCGCCAGCAGCTTGGTTCCTGCGGGAATGAACACTGAAGCTTTCTTT. This chain links TRBV5-1 with TRBJ1-1; unclear D gene. The V gene's germline CDR1 is SGHRS and CDR2 YFSETQ. V was clipped by 0 bases and J by 0 bases, with 12 bases between them. The CDR3 has 16 amino acids.

The rearrangement links TRBV6-5 to TRBJ1-3, with D possibly TRBD1 on 6 matching bases. In germline, CDR1 is MNHEY, CDR2 SVGAGI. The CDR3 has 12 residues. The V end was cut by 4 bases, the J end by 10 bases, with 11 bases between. CDR3 amino acids: CASSSGGQTIYF. In DNA, the CDR3 is TGTGCCAGCAGTTCGGGGGGGCAAACCATATATTTT.

The rearrangement uses TRBV9 and TRBJ2-1; tentative D call: TRBD2 (6 bases). V was shortened by 0 bases and J by 0 bases, with 10 bases between the two germline ends. The CDR3 runs 16 residues. Germline CDR1 SGDLS, CDR2 YYNGEE. This CDR3 is CASSVARAGSYNEQFF. DNA for the CDR3: TGTGCCAGCAGCGTAGCTCGAGCGGGCTCCTACAATGAGCAGTTCTTC. Supplemented by reference TRBV9 and TRBJ2-1, the full variable domain reads DSGVTQTPKHLITATGQRVTLRCSPRSGDLSVYWYQQSLDQGLQFLIQYYNGEERAKGNILERFSAQQFPDLHSELNLSSLELGDSALYFCASSVARAGSYNEQFFGPGTRLTVL.